This is a list of T cell receptor beta chains from one sample in a study of beta chain features in type 1 diabetes. The protocol was immunoSEQ multiplex PCR, while the TCRdb copy is restricted to in-frame clones and leaves out a portion. The data hold approximately 150,000 clones, with around 9.3% observed a single time. Sample: naive CD4+ T cells from blood. These receptors were obtained from a man aged 18 to 29 in good health. Both conserved end residues are trimmed from each CDR3. D genes are given only for firm matches.

CDR3aa: ASSTPAGGLNYGYT; d_gene: .; v_gene: TRBV19; j_gene: TRBJ1-2; len: 14
CDR3aa: ASSHPRTGGFYGYT; d_gene: TRBD1; v_gene: TRBV4-3; j_gene: TRBJ1-2; len: 14
CDR3aa: ASSVVAAGGPTEQF; d_gene: TRBD2; v_gene: TRBV9; j_gene: TRBJ2-1; len: 14
CDR3aa: ASLRGGRLF; d_gene: .; v_gene: TRBV19; j_gene: TRBJ1-4; len: 9
CDR3aa: ASSSTGYQPQH; d_gene: TRBD1; v_gene: TRBV27; j_gene: TRBJ1-5; len: 11
CDR3aa: ASSQEITGTNEKLF; d_gene: .; v_gene: TRBV4-2; j_gene: TRBJ1-4; len: 14
CDR3aa: SVARGLGNEQF; d_gene: .; v_gene: TRBV29-1; j_gene: TRBJ2-1; len: 11
CDR3aa: SAGEGGGQPQH; d_gene: TRBD1; v_gene: TRBV29-1; j_gene: TRBJ1-5; len: 11
CDR3aa: ASSMPGTVPLAKNIQY; d_gene: TRBD1; v_gene: TRBV19; j_gene: TRBJ2-4; len: 16
CDR3aa: ASSPPGADTQY; d_gene: .; v_gene: TRBV18; j_gene: TRBJ2-3; len: 11
CDR3aa: ATSRAYPNRDWNGYT; d_gene: .; v_gene: TRBV15; j_gene: TRBJ1-2; len: 15
CDR3aa: ASSLTRELNTGELF; d_gene: .; v_gene: TRBV5-1; j_gene: TRBJ2-2; len: 14
CDR3aa: SGLAGGHYNEQF; d_gene: TRBD2; v_gene: TRBV29-1; j_gene: TRBJ2-1; len: 12
CDR3aa: ASSPRQLYGYT; d_gene: .; v_gene: TRBV28; j_gene: TRBJ1-2; len: 11
CDR3aa: ASSPIPGLARNEQF; d_gene: TRBD2; v_gene: TRBV7-2; j_gene: TRBJ2-1; len: 14
CDR3aa: ASSFLRNTQY; d_gene: .; v_gene: TRBV5-1; j_gene: TRBJ2-3; len: 10
CDR3aa: ASSEAGGGYEQY; d_gene: TRBD2; v_gene: TRBV2; j_gene: TRBJ2-7; len: 12
CDR3aa: ASSTGTVAYEQY; d_gene: TRBD1; v_gene: TRBV19; j_gene: TRBJ2-7; len: 12
CDR3aa: ASGPGQGVADTQY; d_gene: TRBD1; v_gene: TRBV12-5; j_gene: TRBJ2-3; len: 13
CDR3aa: ASSESWRGGLKVEQY; d_gene: TRBD2; v_gene: TRBV10-2; j_gene: TRBJ2-7; len: 15
CDR3aa: AITAGLAGTGELF; d_gene: TRBD2; v_gene: TRBV10-3; j_gene: TRBJ2-2; len: 13
CDR3aa: ASRPRGYEQY; d_gene: .; v_gene: TRBV2; j_gene: TRBJ2-7; len: 10
CDR3aa: ASSPRTSGGSYNEQF; d_gene: TRBD2; v_gene: TRBV5-6; j_gene: TRBJ2-1; len: 15
CDR3aa: ASSKNTEAF; d_gene: .; v_gene: TRBV19; j_gene: TRBJ1-1; len: 9
CDR3aa: ASSIGGTGVSQPQH; d_gene: TRBD1; v_gene: TRBV19; j_gene: TRBJ1-5; len: 14
CDR3aa: ASNNAGQNTGELF; d_gene: .; v_gene: TRBV19; j_gene: TRBJ2-2; len: 13
CDR3aa: ASSLGQNNQPQH; d_gene: .; v_gene: TRBV7-9; j_gene: TRBJ1-5; len: 12
CDR3aa: ASSRSGGRADTQY; d_gene: TRBD2; v_gene: TRBV11-1; j_gene: TRBJ2-3; len: 13
CDR3aa: ASRTSTTDTQY; d_gene: .; v_gene: TRBV6-5; j_gene: TRBJ2-3; len: 11
CDR3aa: ASRSEGNTAYEQY; d_gene: .; v_gene: TRBV27; j_gene: TRBJ2-7; len: 13
CDR3aa: ASRLRLAGGYEQY; d_gene: TRBD2; v_gene: TRBV2; j_gene: TRBJ2-7; len: 13